Sequencing of this TCR beta chain was carried out in a study of CD8 T cells in Susac syndrome. Only a few counts were recorded for this clonotype. Germline-derived CDR1 and CDR2 are SQVTM and ANQGSEA. Trimming took 6 bases from V and 2 from J, leaving 14 bases between them. This CDR3 contains 13 residues. After extraction with the RNeasy kit, about 0.5 to 1 ug of the RNA was reverse transcribed using random hexamers. One entry per CDR3 protein results from TCRdb running MiXCR on the immunoSEQ multiplex PCR reads. Here the sample spans about 190,000 distinct CDR3 sequences, 95% being singletons. V usage is TRBV29-1 and J usage is TRBJ2-7; a weak D match, TRBD1 (8 bases). The origin of this receptor is a human donor with Susac syndrome. The sample was CD4+ T cells from PBMCs. Here the CDR3 reads CSVAGQATYEQYF. In DNA form, the CDR3 reads TGCAGCGTAGCGGGACAGGCGACCTACGAGCAGTACTTC.